These 2 T cell receptor beta chains originate from one sample sequenced in a study of regulatory T cells in long-lasting Graves disease (dated by TCRdb to the early 2020s). The time point label, as the study defines it: newly diagnosed GD, antithyroid drugs for less than 3 months. For both TCR sequencing and RNA sequencing, RNA was extracted from PBMCs using TRIzol. Library method: multiplex PCR. TCRdb lists the instrument as Illumina HiSeq 4000. To build TCR beta libraries, CDR3 regions were amplified by Arm-PCR using iRepertoire HTBI primers. TCRdb redid the processing of the public reads, applying fastp at Q25 and MiXCR, and retained in-frame beta chains. Merged by CDR3 protein, the rows form single entries marked with the most common genes and DNA. Counted in this sample were 350,000 to 550,000 distinct CDR3 sequences; 15% of them appeared once. 16% of the sample is held by the ten biggest clonotypes.

These data were likewise used in another study, on T cells in Graves' hyperthyroidism and ophthalmopathy.

Sequencing used peripheral blood mononuclear cells (PBMCs), obtained at new diagnosis, from a patient treated with antithyroid drugs. These receptors were obtained from a woman in her twenties or thirties with Graves disease. Donor details come from another sample of the same person, matched by shared clones.

About this clonotype: Just one base apart from a much larger clone, this may be a read error. This chain links TRBV15 with TRBJ2-7, with D unclear. In germline, CDR1 is LNHNV, CDR2 YYDKDF (reference sequence). Trimming shortened V by 4 bases and J by 7 bases, and 8 bases separated the two germline ends. The CDR3 covers 11 residues. The CDR3 reads CATSKLNEQYF. Written as DNA, the CDR3 is TGTGCCACCAGCAAACTAAATGAGCAGTACTTC. Using reference TRBV15 and TRBJ2-7 for the parts outside the CDR3, the full variable domain is DAMVIQNPRYQVTQFGKPVTLSCSQTLNHNVMYWYQQKSSQAPKLLFHYYDKDFNNEADTPDNFQSRRPNTSFCFLDIRSPGLGDTAMYLCATSKLNEQYFGPGTRLTVT.

This clonotype was counted ten times or more. The V and J genes are TRBV4-1 and TRBJ2-1; D might be TRBD2 (6 bases). The germline V gene has CDR1 MGHRA and CDR2 YSYEKL. V dropped 4 bases and J dropped 5 bases, with 9 bases sitting between them. This CDR3 region has 13 residues. The CDR3 loop reads CASSPGLDNEQFF. The CDR3 DNA is TGCGCCAGCAGCCCGGGACTCGACAATGAGCAGTTCTTC.